This TCR beta chain was identified in a study of shared clonotypes between healthy human individuals. Splitting of each subset's genomic DNA was done evenly across several immunoSEQ plates. The protocol was immunoSEQ multiplex PCR, while the TCRdb copy is restricted to in-frame clones and leaves out a portion. This sample yields roughly 1,000,000 clones, of which more than 75% are seen a single time; 0.5% to 0.6% belongs to the top ten. CDR3 length: 15 amino acids. Trimming took off 4 bases at V and 0 bases at J, with 11 bases between the two ends. Germline assignment: CDR1 SGHTA and CDR2 FQGNSA. The source material was memory CD4+ T cells from PBMCs. Subset specified: CD45RA-negative fraction. The receptor's source is a young man in good health. Some clones in this sample may be carry-over from other donors' samples. The V and J genes are TRBV7-2 and TRBJ2-3; perhaps TRBD2 as D (6 bases). The CDR3 region has the DNA TGTGCCAGCAGCTCACTAGCATGGAGCACAGATACGCAGTATTTT. It translates to CASSSLAWSTDTQYF. Combining the CDR3 with reference TRBV7-2 and TRBJ2-3 gives the whole variable domain GAGVSQSPSNKVTEKGKDVELRCDPISGHTALYWYRQSLGQGLEFLIYFQGNSAPDKSGLPSDRFSAERTGGSVSTLTIQRTQQEDSAVYLCASSSLAWSTDTQYFGPGTRLTVL.